These 5 T cell receptor beta chains originate from one sample sequenced in a study of T cell responses to AZD1222 COVID-19 vaccine. TCRdb's copy holds only in-frame clones and misses some; the assay was immunoSEQ multiplex PCR. In the table there are around 150,000 clones, about 90% of which are singletons. This specimen consisted of peripheral blood, obtained 28 days after the second AZD1222 dose. The receptors come from an adult who received the AZD1222 COVID-19 vaccine.

The V gene is TRBV2, the J gene TRBJ2-5; TRBD2 matches at 12 bases. The J segment lost 4 bases and the V segment lost 4 bases, leaving 4 bases of the junction unmatched. The CDR3 consists of 15 residues. CDR1 is SNHLY and CDR2 is FYNNEI in the germline V gene. The CDR3 DNA follows: TGTGCCAGCAGTGTCAAACTAGCGGGGGGAGAGACCCAGTACTTC. Amino acids: CASSVKLAGGETQYF. The full variable domain, completed using reference TRBV2 and TRBJ2-5, is EPEVTQTPSHQVTQMGQEVILRCVPISNHLYFYWYRQILGQKVEFLVSFYNNEISEKSEIFDDQFSVERPDGSNFTLKIRSTKLEDSAMYFCASSVKLAGGETQYFGPGTRLLVL.

The gene calls are TRBV19 and TRBJ2-2; D unresolved. The CDR3 covers 13 residues. Germline CDR1 LNHDA, CDR2 SQIVND (reference sequence). The ends were cut back, 5 bases at V and 4 bases at J, with 8 bases in the middle. As DNA, the CDR3 is TGTGCCAGTAGTGGGGAAACCACCGGGGAGCTGTTTTTT. Its protein is CASSGETTGELFF.

This chain links TRBV6-2 or TRBV6-3 with TRBJ1-1; the D is unclear. The CDR3 spans 11 residues. CDR1 and CDR2 (germline): MNHEY, SVGEGT. Trimming left V 3 bases short and J 5 bases short, with 4 bases between. The CDR3 protein is CASSYPTEAFF. In DNA, the CDR3 is TGTGCCAGCAGTTATCCTACTGAAGCTTTCTTT.

The genes are TRBV3-1 (or the pseudogene TRBV3-2) and TRBJ1-2; D gene unclear. V lost 3 bases, J lost 6 bases, and 11 bases lay in between. CDR3 size: 13 residues. The germline V gene has CDR1 LGHDT and CDR2 YNNKEL (reference sequence). CDR3 DNA: TGTGCCAGCAGCCAGACGAGAGGAGATGGCTACACCTTC. Encoded protein: CASSQTRGDGYTF.

The chain couples TRBV6-6 to TRBJ2-2; no definite D call. Germline CDR1 reads MNHNY; CDR2 reads SVGAGI (reference sequence). V was clipped by 7 bases and J by 0 bases, with 6 bases between them. This CDR3 region has 13 residues. This CDR3 is CASNQPNTGELFF. CDR3 bases: TGTGCCAGCAACCAACCGAACACCGGGGAGCTGTTTTTT.